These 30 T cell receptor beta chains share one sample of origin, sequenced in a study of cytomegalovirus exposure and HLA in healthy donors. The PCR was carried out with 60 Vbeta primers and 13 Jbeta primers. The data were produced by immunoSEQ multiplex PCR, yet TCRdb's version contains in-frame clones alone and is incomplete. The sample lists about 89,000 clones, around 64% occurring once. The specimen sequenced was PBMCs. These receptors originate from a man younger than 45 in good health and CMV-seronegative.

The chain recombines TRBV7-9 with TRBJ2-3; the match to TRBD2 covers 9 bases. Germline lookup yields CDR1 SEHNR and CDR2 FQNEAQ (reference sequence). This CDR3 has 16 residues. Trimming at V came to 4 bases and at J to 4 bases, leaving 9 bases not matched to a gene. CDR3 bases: TGTGCCAGCAGCTCACGGACTAGCGCTCAGCCAGATACGCAGTATTTT. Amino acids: CASSSRTSAQPDTQYF.

This chain's CDR3 is CASSLERNQPQHF. DNA of the CDR3: TGTGCCAGCAGCTTAGAACGGAATCAGCCCCAGCATTTT. The rearrangement uses TRBV7-3 and TRBJ1-5; the D is unclear. V lost 2 bases to trimming and J lost 4 bases, with 6 bases between them. The CDR3 is made up of 13 amino acids. CDR1 and CDR2 (germline): SGHTA, FQGTGA.

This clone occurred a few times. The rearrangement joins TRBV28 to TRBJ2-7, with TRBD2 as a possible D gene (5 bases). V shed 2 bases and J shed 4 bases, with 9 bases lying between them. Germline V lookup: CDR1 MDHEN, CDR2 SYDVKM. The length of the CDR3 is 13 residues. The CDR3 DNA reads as TGTGCCAGCAGTTTAAAGGGAGAGTACGAGCAGTACTTC. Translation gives CASSLKGEYEQYF.

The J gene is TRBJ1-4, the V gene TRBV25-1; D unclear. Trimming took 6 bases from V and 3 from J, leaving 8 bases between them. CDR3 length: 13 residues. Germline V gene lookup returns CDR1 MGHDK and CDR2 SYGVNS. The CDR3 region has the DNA TGTGCCAGCAGGGGAGGAGCTAATGAAAAACTGTTTTTT. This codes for CASRGGANEKLFF.

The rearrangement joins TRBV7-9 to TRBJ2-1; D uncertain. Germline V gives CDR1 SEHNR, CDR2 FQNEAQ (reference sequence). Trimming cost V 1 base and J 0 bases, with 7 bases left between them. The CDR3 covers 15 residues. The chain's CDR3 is CASSLGHSSYNEQFF. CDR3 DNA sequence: TGTGCCAGCAGCTTAGGGCACAGCTCCTACAATGAGCAGTTCTTC.

CDR3 sequence (DNA): TGTGCCAGCTCACCCCCGGGTACCAGCTACGAGCAGTACTTC. Protein product: CASSPPGTSYEQYF. This chain links TRBV18 with TRBJ2-7; D not resolved. The CDR3 extends over 14 amino acids. CDR1 and CDR2 (germline): KGHSH, LQKENI. The V and J ends lost 3 bases and 3 bases respectively, with 12 bases between them.

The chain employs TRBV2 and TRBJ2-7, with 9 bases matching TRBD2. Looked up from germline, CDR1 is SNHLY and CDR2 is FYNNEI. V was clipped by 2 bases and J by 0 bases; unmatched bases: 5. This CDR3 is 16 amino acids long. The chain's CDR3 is CASSEWTSESSYEQYF. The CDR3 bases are TGTGCCAGCAGTGAATGGACTAGCGAGAGCTCCTACGAGCAGTACTTC. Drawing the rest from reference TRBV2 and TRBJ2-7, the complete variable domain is EPEVTQTPSHQVTQMGQEVILRCVPISNHLYFYWYRQILGQKVEFLVSFYNNEISEKSEIFDDQFSVERPDGSNFTLKIRSTKLEDSAMYFCASSEWTSESSYEQYFGPGTRLTVT.

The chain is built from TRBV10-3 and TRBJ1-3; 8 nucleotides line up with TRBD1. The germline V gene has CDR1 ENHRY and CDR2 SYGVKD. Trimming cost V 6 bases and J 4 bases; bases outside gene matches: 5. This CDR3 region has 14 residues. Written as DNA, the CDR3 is TGTGCCATCAGGACGACAGGGGAAGGAAACACCATATATTTT. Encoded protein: CAIRTTGEGNTIYF.

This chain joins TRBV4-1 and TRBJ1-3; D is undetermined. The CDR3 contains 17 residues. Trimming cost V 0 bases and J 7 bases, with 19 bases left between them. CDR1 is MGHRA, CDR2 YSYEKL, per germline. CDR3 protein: CASSQDSRQAPSNTIYF. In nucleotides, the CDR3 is TGCGCCAGCAGCCAAGATTCGCGTCAGGCCCCGAGTAACACCATATATTTT.

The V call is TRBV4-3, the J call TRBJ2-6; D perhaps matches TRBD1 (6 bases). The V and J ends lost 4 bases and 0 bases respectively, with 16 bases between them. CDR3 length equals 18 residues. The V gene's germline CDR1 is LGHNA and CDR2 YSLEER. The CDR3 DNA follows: TGCGCCAGCAGCCGGGACGGGGACACTTTCTCTGGGGCCAACGTCCTGACTTTC. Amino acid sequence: CASSRDGDTFSGANVLTF.

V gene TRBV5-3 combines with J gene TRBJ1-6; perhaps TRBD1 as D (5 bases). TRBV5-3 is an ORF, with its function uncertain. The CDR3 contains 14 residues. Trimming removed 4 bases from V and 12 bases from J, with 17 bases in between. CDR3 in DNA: TGTGCCAGAAGCGAGGGACTAAACTGGGGACCCCTCCACTTT. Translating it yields CARSEGLNWGPLHF.

CDR3 protein: CASSLSGTGRTDTQYF. CDR3 in DNA: TGTGCCAGCAGCTTATCAGGGACAGGAAGGACAGATACGCAGTATTTT. V usage is TRBV7-2 and J usage is TRBJ2-3; TRBD1 aligns across 8 bases. The V segment lost 2 bases and the J segment 3 bases; nucleotides outside the gene matches: 7. The CDR3 contains 16 residues. Germline-derived CDR1 and CDR2 are SGHTA and FQGNSA.

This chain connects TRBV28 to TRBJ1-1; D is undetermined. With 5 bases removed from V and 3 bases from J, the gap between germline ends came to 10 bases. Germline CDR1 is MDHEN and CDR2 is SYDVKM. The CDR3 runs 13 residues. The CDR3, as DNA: TGTGCCAGCAGTCTCTACCCCTACACTGAAGCTTTCTTT. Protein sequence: CASSLYPYTEAFF. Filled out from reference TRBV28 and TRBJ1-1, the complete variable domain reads DVKVTQSSRYLVKRTGEKVFLECVQDMDHENMFWYRQDPGLGLRLIYFSYDVKMKEKGDIPEGYSVSREKKERFSLILESASTNQTSMYLCASSLYPYTEAFFGQGTRLTVV.

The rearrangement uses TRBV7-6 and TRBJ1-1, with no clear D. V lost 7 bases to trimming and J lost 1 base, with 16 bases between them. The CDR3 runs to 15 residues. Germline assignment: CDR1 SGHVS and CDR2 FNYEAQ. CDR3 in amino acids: CASTYTGEGNTEAFF. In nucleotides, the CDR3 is TGTGCCAGCACCTACACCGGAGAGGGGAACACTGAAGCTTTCTTT.

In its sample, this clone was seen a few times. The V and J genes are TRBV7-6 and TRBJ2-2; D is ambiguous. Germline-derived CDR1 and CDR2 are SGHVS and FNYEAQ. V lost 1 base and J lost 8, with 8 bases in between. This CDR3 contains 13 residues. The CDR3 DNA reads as TGTGCCAGCAGCTTAGGTAGCATAGGGGAGCTGTTTTTT. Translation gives CASSLGSIGELFF.

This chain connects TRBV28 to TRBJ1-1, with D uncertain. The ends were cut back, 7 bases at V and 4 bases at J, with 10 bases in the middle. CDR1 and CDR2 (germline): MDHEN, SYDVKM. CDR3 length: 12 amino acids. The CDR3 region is CASISRGTEAFF. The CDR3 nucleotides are TGTGCCAGCATATCCCGGGGCACTGAAGCTTTCTTT.

The CDR3 is CASSGVVGATDTQYF. CDR3 DNA: TGTGCCAGCAGTGGAGTTGTTGGGGCCACAGATACGCAGTATTTT. The V and J genes are TRBV6-4 and TRBJ2-3; D is possibly TRBD1 (5 bases). Germline values: CDR1 MRHNA, CDR2 SNTAGT. Between the trimmed V and J ends, which lost 4 bases and 2 bases, there was a span of 13 bases. The CDR3 covers 15 residues.

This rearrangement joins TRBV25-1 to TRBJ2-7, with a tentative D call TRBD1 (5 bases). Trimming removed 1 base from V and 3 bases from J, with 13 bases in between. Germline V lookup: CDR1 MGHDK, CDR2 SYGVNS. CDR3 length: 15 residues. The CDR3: CASSEFGQGVYEQYF. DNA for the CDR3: TGTGCCAGCAGTGAATTCGGGCAGGGTGTCTACGAGCAGTACTTC.

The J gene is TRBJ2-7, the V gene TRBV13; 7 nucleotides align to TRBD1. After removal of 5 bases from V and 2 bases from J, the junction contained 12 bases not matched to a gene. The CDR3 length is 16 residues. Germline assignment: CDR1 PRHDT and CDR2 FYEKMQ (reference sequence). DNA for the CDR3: TGTGCCAGCAGCCTCGGAGGACAGGTTATTACCTACGAGCAGTACTTC. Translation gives CASSLGGQVITYEQYF.

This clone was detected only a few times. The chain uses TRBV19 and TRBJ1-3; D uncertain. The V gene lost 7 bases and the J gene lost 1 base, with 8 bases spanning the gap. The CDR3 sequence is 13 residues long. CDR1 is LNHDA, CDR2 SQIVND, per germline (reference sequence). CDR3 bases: TGTGCCAGTAATCCCAGGTCTGGAAACACCATATATTTT. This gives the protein CASNPRSGNTIYF.

For the CDR3, the DNA is TGTGCCAGCAGTTTAGTAGCGATTATGAACACTGAAGCTTTCTTT. Its translation is CASSLVAIMNTEAFF. The rearrangement uses TRBV27 and TRBJ1-1; unclear D gene. The CDR3 runs 15 residues. V gave up 2 bases and J gave up 0 bases, with 10 bases separating them. Germline V gives CDR1 MNHEY, CDR2 SMNVEV (reference sequence).

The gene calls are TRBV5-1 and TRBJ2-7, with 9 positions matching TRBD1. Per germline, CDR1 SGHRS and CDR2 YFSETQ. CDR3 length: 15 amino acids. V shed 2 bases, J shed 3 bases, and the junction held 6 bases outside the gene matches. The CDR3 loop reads CASSLDRGFNYEQYF. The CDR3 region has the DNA TGCGCCAGCAGCTTAGACAGGGGGTTCAACTACGAGCAGTACTTC. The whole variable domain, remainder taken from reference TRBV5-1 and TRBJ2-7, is KAGVTQTPRYLIKTRGQQVTLSCSPISGHRSVSWYQQTPGQGLQFLFEYFSETQRNKGNFPGRFSGRQFSNSRSEMNVSTLELGDSALYLCASSLDRGFNYEQYFGPGTRLTVT.

The CDR3 loop reads CASSLVERETQYF. For the CDR3, the DNA is TGTGCCAGCAGCTTGGTCGAGAGGGAGACCCAGTACTTC. The genes are TRBV5-4 and TRBJ2-5, with unresolved D. Germline loops: CDR1 SGHNT, CDR2 YYREEE (reference sequence). This CDR3 spans 13 amino acids. V dropped 0 bases and J dropped 5 bases, with 8 bases sitting between them.

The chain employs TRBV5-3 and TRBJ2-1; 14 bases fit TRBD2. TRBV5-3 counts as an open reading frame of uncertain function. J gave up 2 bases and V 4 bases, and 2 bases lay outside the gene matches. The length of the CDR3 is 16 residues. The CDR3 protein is CARSRGLAGAYNEQFF. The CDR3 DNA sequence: TGTGCCAGAAGCCGGGGACTAGCGGGAGCCTACAATGAGCAGTTCTTC.

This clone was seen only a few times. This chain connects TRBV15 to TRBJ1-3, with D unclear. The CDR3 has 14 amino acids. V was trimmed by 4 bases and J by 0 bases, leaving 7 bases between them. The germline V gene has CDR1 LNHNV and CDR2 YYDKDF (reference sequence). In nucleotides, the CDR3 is TGTGCCACCAGCACGGGGAGCTCTGGAAACACCATATATTTT. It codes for CATSTGSSGNTIYF.

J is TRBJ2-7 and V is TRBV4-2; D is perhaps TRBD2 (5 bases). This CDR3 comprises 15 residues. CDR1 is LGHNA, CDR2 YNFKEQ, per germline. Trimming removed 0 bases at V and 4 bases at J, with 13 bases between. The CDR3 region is CASSQENWRVYEQYF. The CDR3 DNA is TGTGCCAGCAGCCAAGAAAATTGGCGGGTTTACGAGCAGTACTTC.

The CDR3 DNA is TGCAGCGCCACAGGGGCCGCTAATGAAAAACTGTTTTTT. Translation gives CSATGAANEKLFF. This chain joins TRBV29-1 and TRBJ1-4; 7 bases agree with TRBD1. CDR1 SQVTM and CDR2 ANQGSEA come from the germline V gene. This CDR3 has 13 residues. V dropped 7 bases and J dropped 3; count of bases not matched to a gene: 5.

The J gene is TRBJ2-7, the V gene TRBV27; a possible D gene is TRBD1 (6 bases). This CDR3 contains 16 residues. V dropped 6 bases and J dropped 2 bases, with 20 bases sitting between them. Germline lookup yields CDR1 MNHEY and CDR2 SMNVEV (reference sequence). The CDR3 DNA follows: TGTGCCAGCAGGAGTTTATTCCGGGACACAACCTACGAGCAGTACTTC. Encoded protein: CASRSLFRDTTYEQYF.

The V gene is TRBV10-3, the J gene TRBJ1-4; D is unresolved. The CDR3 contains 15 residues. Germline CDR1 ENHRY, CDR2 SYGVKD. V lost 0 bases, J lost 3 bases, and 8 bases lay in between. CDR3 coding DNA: TGTGCCATCAGTGAGTCGAGGGCAGCTAATGAAAAACTGTTTTTT. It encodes CAISESRAANEKLFF.

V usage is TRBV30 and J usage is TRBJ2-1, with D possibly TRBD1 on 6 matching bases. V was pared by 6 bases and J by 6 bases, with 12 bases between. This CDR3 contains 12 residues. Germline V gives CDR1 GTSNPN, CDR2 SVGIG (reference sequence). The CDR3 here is CACFTGTNEQFF. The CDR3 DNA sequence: TGTGCCTGTTTTACAGGGACCAATGAGCAGTTCTTC. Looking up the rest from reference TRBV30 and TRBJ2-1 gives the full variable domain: SQTIHQWPATLVQPVGSPLSLECTVEGTSNPNLYWYRQAAGRGLQLLFYSVGIGQISSEVPQNLSASRPQDRQFILSSKKLLLSDSGFYLCACFTGTNEQFFGPGTRLTVL.